Given below is one T cell receptor beta chain in context. Its target is unknown. This record comes from a study of T-cell memory formation after mild COVID-19. About the research overall: Largely donor-specific sequence clusters came from a couple of donors.

Libraries for TCRalpha and TCRbeta carried sample barcodes and unique molecular identifiers via 5'RACE. TCRdb reprocessed the 5' RACE reads via MiXCR and lists one record per CDR3 protein. Found here are under 50,000 distinct CDR3 sequences, 25% to 35% of them singletons; the top ten hold approximately 40%. Study-level findings and limits: Researchers could not confirm that second-wave clones peaking on day 37 targeted SARS-CoV-2.

Trimming pared 2 bases from V and 4 bases from J, leaving 5 bases between. This CDR3 has 12 residues. CDR1 and CDR2 from the germline V gene are DFQATT and SNEGSKA (reference sequence). This sequence originates from a man younger than 35 who had mild COVID-19 (a few samples of this study predate the infection). Cell type and time point are not known. The V call is TRBV20-1, the J call TRBJ2-2; maybe TRBD1 (5 bases). The sample consisted of PBMCs or a T cell subset sorted from them (not recorded which). CDR3 sequence reads: CSARRGTGELFF. The CDR3 nucleotides read TGCAGTGCTAGAAGGGGCACCGGGGAGCTGTTTTTT.